This T cell receptor (beta chain) derives from a study of metastatic and nonmetastatic thyroid tumors. Study in general: Across peripheral blood and tumor or nodule tissue samples taken from malignant and benign thyroid patients, the repertoires were compared with one another.

Findings of the study overall: When malignant thyroid tumors were compared with benign nodules, TCR beta diversity was reportedly significantly higher in the malignant tumors. This held in both blood and tumor samples.

This CDR3 spans 13 amino acids. Germline CDR1 LNHNV, CDR2 YYDKDF (reference sequence). Trimming left V 2 bases short and J 4 bases short, with 7 bases between. Per the original data handling: Built for papillary thyroid cancer, a distant-metastasis classifier drew on CDR3 differences across clinicopathological groups. TCRdb redid the clone calls on the PCR reads using MiXCR. The V and J calls come from TCRdb's annotation, not from the publication. Of about 19,000 clones listed, 28% are singletons. Nobody among the patients had been given any treatment before thyroid surgery. This clone has a handful of counts. As yet, its antigen is unknown.

The sequence came from a female donor with papillary thyroid cancer or a benign thyroid nodule (not recorded which). Some clones in this sample may be carry-over from other donors' samples. The sequencing sample was made of tumor tissue. This rearrangement joins TRBV15 to TRBJ2-3; no definite D call. The CDR3 region is CATSRYISDTQYF. The CDR3, as DNA: TGTGCCACCAGCAGATATATCTCAGATACGCAGTATTTT.